This paragraph reports one T cell receptor beta chain. Its antigen is unknown. These data originate in a study of T-cell memory formation after mild COVID-19. About the research overall: Each donor largely had its own TCR clusters. General study points: A subset of responding clones appeared in pre-infection memory, suggesting cross-reactive memory joined. Day 15 to 85 contracting clones showed balanced CD4/CD8; later expanders leaned CD4+.

The CDR3 is 14 residues long. V shed 6 bases and J shed 0 bases, with 11 bases lying between them. TCR alpha and TCR beta cDNA libraries carrying sample barcodes and UMIs came from 5'RACE with constant-segment primers. TCRdb reprocessed the 5' RACE reads with MiXCR, giving one entry per CDR3 protein. The sample holds about 430,000 distinct CDR3 sequences, approximately 18% seen once. The V gene is TRBV12-3 or TRBV12-4, the J gene TRBJ1-1; D unclear. The specimen was PBMCs or a T cell subset sorted from them (not recorded which). The TCR sequence derives from a young man who had mild COVID-19 (a few samples of this study predate the infection). Cell type and time point are not known. The CDR3 reads CASSQPGMNTEAFF. The CDR3 DNA reads TGTGCCAGCAGCCAGCCAGGTATGAACACTGAAGCTTTCTTT.